A selection of T cell receptor beta chains follows, all from one sample in a study of T-cell memory formation after mild COVID-19. TCRdb independently ran MiXCR on the 5' RACE reads; one entry per CDR3 protein. The sample contains 350,000 to 500,000 distinct CDR3 sequences, 15% to 20% of which appear only once. The sequencing input was PBMCs or a T cell subset sorted from them (not recorded which). Receptor source: a man aged 18 to 29 who had mild COVID-19 (a few samples of this study predate the infection). Cell type and time point are not known. CDR3s include the opening cysteine and the closing phenylalanine or tryptophan. The order of the fields is J gene, V gene, clone size, CDR3 length, D gene, CDR3 DNA, CDR3 protein. The D gene is left open where the match is weak. The listing skips clone size in some rows; elsewhere it reads once, few, many or a size class.

J: TRBJ1-1
V: TRBV6-1
size: NA
length: 13
D: TRBD1
DNA: TGTGCCAGCAGTGGTGGACAGGGGGGTACAGCTTTCTTT
CDR3: CASSGGQGGTAFF

J: TRBJ1-2
V: TRBV7-2
size: few
length: 14
D: TRBD1
DNA: TGTGCCAGCAGCTCTCGGGACAGGGAGCATGGCTACACCTTC
CDR3: CASSSRDREHGYTF

J: TRBJ2-7
V: TRBV5-1
size: few
length: 13
D: TRBD1
DNA: TGCGCCAGCAGAGGACAGGTGGGATACGAGCAGTACTTC
CDR3: CASRGQVGYEQYF

J: TRBJ2-7
V: TRBV7-9
size: few
length: 13
D: NA
DNA: TGTGCCAGCAGCTTTCCCACGGAGTACGAGCAGTACTTC
CDR3: CASSFPTEYEQYF

J: TRBJ2-6
V: TRBV6-2/TRBV6-3
size: few
length: 16
D: TRBD1
DNA: TGTGCCAGCAGCAGCGACAGGGCTTCTGGGGCCAACGTCCTGACTTTC
CDR3: CASSSDRASGANVLTF

J: TRBJ1-2
V: TRBV29-1
size: NA
length: 15
D: NA
DNA: TGCAGCGTTGTGAAGTCCCCTCGTGGGGCAGAGGGCTACACCTTC
CDR3: CSVVKSPRGAEGYTF

J: TRBJ1-5
V: TRBV10-3
size: few
length: 15
D: NA
DNA: TGTGCCATCAGTGAGACCCAGGGGAGCAATCAGCCCCAGCATTTT
CDR3: CAISETQGSNQPQHF

J: TRBJ1-1
V: TRBV19
size: NA
length: 16
D: NA
DNA: TGTGCCAGTACCACGATCCACGTGGGGGGGGTCACTGAAGCTTTCTTT
CDR3: CASTTIHVGGVTEAFF

J: TRBJ1-2
V: TRBV29-1
size: NA
length: 12
D: NA
DNA: TGCAGCGTTGTAACAGGGAAAGATGGCTACACCTTC
CDR3: CSVVTGKDGYTF

J: TRBJ2-5
V: TRBV7-9
size: NA
length: 16
D: NA
DNA: TGTGCCAGCAGCTTGGAAAGGGTCCCGTGGCAAGAGACCCAGTACTTC
CDR3: CASSLERVPWQETQYF

J: TRBJ1-3
V: TRBV5-1
size: many
length: 14
D: NA
DNA: TGCGCCAGCAGCTTATTCGGTTGGAGAAACACCATATATTTT
CDR3: CASSLFGWRNTIYF

J: TRBJ2-1
V: TRBV12-3/TRBV12-4
size: NA
length: 16
D: TRBD2
DNA: TGTGCCAGCACACTACCGGGACTAGCGGGGGGGCTCCCGCAGTTCTTC
CDR3: CASTLPGLAGGLPQFF

J: TRBJ1-2
V: TRBV7-8
size: NA
length: 14
D: NA
DNA: TGTGCCAGCAGCGTAATCATAGGGGGCTATGGCTACACCTTC
CDR3: CASSVIIGGYGYTF

J: TRBJ2-2
V: TRBV24-1
size: NA
length: 14
D: NA
DNA: TGTGCCACCAGTGATTCGCACAGCGCCGGGGAGCTGTTTTTT
CDR3: CATSDSHSAGELFF

J: TRBJ2-5
V: TRBV6-5
size: NA
length: 17
D: NA
DNA: TGTGCCAGCAGTTACTCCACTTTGTCCGGGAATAAGGGGACCCAGTACTTC
CDR3: CASSYSTLSGNKGTQYF

J: TRBJ1-1
V: TRBV7-9
size: few
length: 15
D: NA
DNA: TGTGCCAGCAGCTCCCCCAGGGAAGAAGGCACTGAAGCTTTCTTT
CDR3: CASSSPREEGTEAFF

J: TRBJ1-5
V: TRBV10-3
size: few
length: 13
D: TRBD1
DNA: TGTGCCATCAGCCCAGGGGGTGATCAGCCCCAGCATTTT
CDR3: CAISPGGDQPQHF

J: TRBJ2-5
V: TRBV7-9
size: many
length: 15
D: TRBD2
DNA: TGTGCCAGCAGCTTAGTGATGGGGGGGCAAGAGACCCAGTACTTC
CDR3: CASSLVMGGQETQYF

J: TRBJ1-2
V: TRBV7-2
size: few
length: 13
D: NA
DNA: TGTGCCAGCAGCATCTCAGGGGCGAATGGCTACACCTTC
CDR3: CASSISGANGYTF

J: TRBJ1-1
V: TRBV6-6
size: few
length: 14
D: TRBD1
DNA: TGTGCCAGCAGCCGACAGGGAGGGATCACTGAAGCTTTCTTT
CDR3: CASSRQGGITEAFF

J: TRBJ2-1
V: TRBV5-1
size: many
length: 14
D: TRBD1
DNA: TGCGCCAGCCACGAGACAGGGGCAGAGGGTGAGCAGTTCTTC
CDR3: CASHETGAEGEQFF

J: TRBJ1-1
V: TRBV13
size: NA
length: 12
D: NA
DNA: TGTGCCAGCAGCGCGGGGAGGACTGAAGCTTTCTTT
CDR3: CASSAGRTEAFF

J: TRBJ1-2
V: TRBV7-2
size: NA
length: 15
D: NA
DNA: TGTGCCAGCAGCTTAGGGCAGGGGCCCCCTGATGGCTACACCTTC
CDR3: CASSLGQGPPDGYTF

J: TRBJ1-5
V: TRBV20-1
size: NA
length: 18
D: TRBD1
DNA: TGCAGTGCTCATCGACAGGGGGCGTCCCAAGGTAGCAATCAGCCCCAGCATTTT
CDR3: CSAHRQGASQGSNQPQHF

J: TRBJ2-1
V: TRBV6-2/TRBV6-3
size: NA
length: 14
D: NA
DNA: TGTGCCAGCTCAAGGGGGGCCTCCTACAATGAGCAGTTCTTC
CDR3: CASSRGASYNEQFF

J: TRBJ1-5
V: TRBV30
size: few
length: 14
D: NA
DNA: TGTGCCTGGACGGAGGGCGCGGGCAATCAGCCCCAGCATTTT
CDR3: CAWTEGAGNQPQHF

J: TRBJ2-3
V: TRBV4-2
size: few
length: 16
D: TRBD1
DNA: TGTGCCAGCAGCCCCGTCGGGGGACAGGGGTGGGATACGCAGTATTTT
CDR3: CASSPVGGQGWDTQYF

J: TRBJ2-1
V: TRBV10-1
size: NA
length: 16
D: TRBD1
DNA: TGCGCCAGCAGTGAGTCGTGGACAGGGGGCGCGGATGAGCAGTTCTTC
CDR3: CASSESWTGGADEQFF

J: TRBJ1-6
V: TRBV5-1
size: few
length: 14
D: NA
DNA: TGCGCCAGCAGCTTCGGTCGAGGGCAATCACCCCTCCACTTT
CDR3: CASSFGRGQSPLHF

J: TRBJ1-5
V: TRBV19
size: NA
length: 15
D: TRBD1
DNA: TGTGCCAGTAGGAAGACAGGGGACAGCAATCAGCCCCAGCATTTT
CDR3: CASRKTGDSNQPQHF

J: TRBJ1-4
V: TRBV2
size: many
length: 14
D: NA
DNA: TGTGCCAGCAAACGGGACGTACATAATGAAAAACTGTTTTTT
CDR3: CASKRDVHNEKLFF

J: TRBJ2-5
V: TRBV20-1
size: NA
length: 12
D: NA
DNA: TGCAGTGCTGAAGAGGGGGGAGAGACCCAGTACTTC
CDR3: CSAEEGGETQYF

J: TRBJ2-4
V: TRBV6-2/TRBV6-3
size: few
length: 14
D: NA
DNA: TGTGCCAGCTCCTTTACCCAGGGGACGAACATTCAGTACTTC
CDR3: CASSFTQGTNIQYF

J: TRBJ2-3
V: TRBV15
size: NA
length: 15
D: NA
DNA: TGTGCCACCAGCAGCATGACAGGCAGCACAGATACGCAGTATTTT
CDR3: CATSSMTGSTDTQYF

J: TRBJ2-1
V: TRBV7-9
size: NA
length: 13
D: NA
DNA: TGTGCCAGCAGCTTGGGCCTAGCTCATGAGCAGTTCTTC
CDR3: CASSLGLAHEQFF

J: TRBJ2-7
V: TRBV6-5
size: NA
length: 13
D: NA
DNA: TGTGCCAGCAGTCAGGCAAGGGGGACCGAGCAGTACTTC
CDR3: CASSQARGTEQYF

J: TRBJ1-1
V: TRBV12-3/TRBV12-4
size: NA
length: 15
D: NA
DNA: TGTGCCAGTTATCTCTCAGGGAGGCAGATTAGTAAGGCTTTCTTT
CDR3: CASYLSGRQISKAFF

J: TRBJ2-3
V: TRBV29-1
size: many
length: 12
D: NA
DNA: TGCAGCGTTGAACAGGGGACAGATACGCAGTATTTT
CDR3: CSVEQGTDTQYF

J: TRBJ2-2
V: TRBV4-2
size: many
length: 15
D: NA
DNA: TGTGCCAGCAGACCAAGTACAGGAGGCACCGGGGAGCTGTTTTTT
CDR3: CASRPSTGGTGELFF

J: TRBJ1-6
V: TRBV27
size: NA
length: 13
D: NA
DNA: TGTGCCAGCAGTTTATACGGACGAGGACCCCTCCACTTT
CDR3: CASSLYGRGPLHF

J: TRBJ2-5
V: TRBV7-9
size: few
length: 14
D: NA
DNA: TGTGCCAGCAGCCGCACAGGCTTCGGGGAGACCCAGTACTTC
CDR3: CASSRTGFGETQYF

J: TRBJ1-6
V: TRBV12-3/TRBV12-4
size: few
length: 13
D: NA
DNA: TGTGCCAGCAGTCCCCAGATTCATTCACCCCTCCACTTT
CDR3: CASSPQIHSPLHF

J: TRBJ2-7
V: TRBV11-2
size: NA
length: 16
D: TRBD1
DNA: TGTGCCAGCAGCTTAGTACCGAAGACAGGGGAGGACGAGCAGTACTTC
CDR3: CASSLVPKTGEDEQYF

J: TRBJ2-7
V: TRBV29-1
size: NA
length: 14
D: TRBD1
DNA: TGCAGCGTTGAAGCCCCGGGACAGTACTACGAGCAGTACTTC
CDR3: CSVEAPGQYYEQYF

J: TRBJ2-6
V: TRBV4-3
size: NA
length: 17
D: NA
DNA: TGCGCCAGCAGCCAAGATGTCACGTACTCTGGGGCCAACGTCCTGACTTTC
CDR3: CASSQDVTYSGANVLTF

J: TRBJ1-4
V: TRBV4-1
size: NA
length: 15
D: TRBD1
DNA: TGCGCCAGCAGCGAACAGGGGGCGCGAATTGAAAAACTGTTTTTT
CDR3: CASSEQGARIEKLFF

J: TRBJ1-4
V: TRBV15
size: NA
length: 12
D: NA
DNA: TGTGCCACCAGCGGCCGGGACGGGGAACTGTTTTTT
CDR3: CATSGRDGELFF

J: TRBJ1-3
V: TRBV12-3/TRBV12-4
size: few
length: 12
D: NA
DNA: TGTGCCAGCCTGGGAAGTGGAAACACCATATATTTT
CDR3: CASLGSGNTIYF

J: TRBJ2-2
V: TRBV12-3/TRBV12-4
size: few
length: 17
D: NA
DNA: TGTGCCAGCAGTTTAAGCTCGACTGTCGCGAACACCGGGGAGCTGTTTTTT
CDR3: CASSLSSTVANTGELFF

J: TRBJ2-5
V: TRBV2
size: few
length: 12
D: NA
DNA: TGTGCCAGCAGTGACAGGGGAGAGACCCAGTACTTC
CDR3: CASSDRGETQYF

J: TRBJ1-1
V: TRBV5-6
size: NA
length: 15
D: NA
DNA: TGTGCCAGCAGCTTGGAATTCAGAGGGGAAATTGAAGCTTTCTTT
CDR3: CASSLEFRGEIEAFF